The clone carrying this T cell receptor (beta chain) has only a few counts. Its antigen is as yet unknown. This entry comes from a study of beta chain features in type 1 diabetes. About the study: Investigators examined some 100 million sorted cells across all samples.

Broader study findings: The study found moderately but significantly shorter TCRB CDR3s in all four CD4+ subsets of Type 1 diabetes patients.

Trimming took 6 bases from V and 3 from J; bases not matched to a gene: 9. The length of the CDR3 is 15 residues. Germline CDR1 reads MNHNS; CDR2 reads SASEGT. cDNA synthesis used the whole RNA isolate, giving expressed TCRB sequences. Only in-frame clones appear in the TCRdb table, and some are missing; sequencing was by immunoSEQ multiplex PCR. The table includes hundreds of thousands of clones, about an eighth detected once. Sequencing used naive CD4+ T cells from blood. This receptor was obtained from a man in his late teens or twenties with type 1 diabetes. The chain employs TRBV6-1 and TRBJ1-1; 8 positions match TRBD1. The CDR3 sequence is CASRRGRGLDTEAFF. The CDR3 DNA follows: TGTGCCAGCAGGAGGGGCAGGGGGCTGGACACTGAAGCTTTCTTT.